A selection of T cell receptor beta chains follows, all from one sample in a study of post-analysis software for immune sequencing data. TCRdb re-called the PCR reads through MiXCR, storing one row per CDR3 protein. Here the sample spans 650,000 to 850,000 distinct CDR3 sequences, 46% being singletons. Sample: blood. The origin of the receptors is a girl under 18 with multiple sclerosis. Each CDR3 is given with its conserved first and last residue. Each record gives: V gene, J gene, CDR3 protein.

TRBV12-3/TRBV12-4	TRBJ1-5	CASSVFGQPQHF
TRBV29-1	TRBJ2-3	CTARLAGEWTDTQYF
TRBV29-1	TRBJ1-2	CSVEIQGDYGYTF
TRBV5-6	TRBJ2-7	CASREGLAGAYEQYF
TRBV7-3	TRBJ2-1	CASSPKGTSGRPSSYNEQFF
TRBV7-4	TRBJ1-1	CASSTESGTPDDTEAFF
TRBV4-3	TRBJ1-2	CASSQDGQHHVTYGYTF
TRBV15	TRBJ1-2	CATSSKKGGDYGYTF
TRBV6-2/TRBV6-3	TRBJ1-1	CASSYSSPGIGEAFF
TRBV29-1	TRBJ2-1	CSVVSIDEARQFF
TRBV10-3	TRBJ2-7	CAISGGTEPYEQYF
TRBV6-5	.	CASSYFSSRAYEQYF
TRBV7-9	TRBJ2-3	CASSYWAGTDTQYF
TRBV5-1	TRBJ2-1	CASNEDRDSNEQFF
TRBV29-1	TRBJ2-5	CSVRDREETQYF
TRBV7-9	TRBJ1-1	CASSPQAEAFF
TRBV4-3	TRBJ1-4	CASSQVTGYEKLFF
TRBV5-1	TRBJ2-1	CASSLSAGGINEQFF
TRBV6-2/TRBV6-3	TRBJ1-4	CASSDRGEKLFF